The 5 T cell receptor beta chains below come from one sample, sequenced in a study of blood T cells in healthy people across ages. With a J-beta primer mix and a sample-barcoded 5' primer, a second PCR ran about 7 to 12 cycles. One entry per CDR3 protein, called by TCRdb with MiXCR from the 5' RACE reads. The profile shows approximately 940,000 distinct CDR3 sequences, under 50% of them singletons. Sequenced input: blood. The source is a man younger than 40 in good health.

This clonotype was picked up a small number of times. CDR3 DNA sequence: TGTGCCAGCAAGGACAGTGGTCCTGAAGCTTTCTTT. It is translated as CASKDSGPEAFF. The J gene is TRBJ1-1, the V gene TRBV25-1; tentative D call: TRBD1 (6 bases). Trimming removed 7 bases at V and 6 bases at J, with 12 bases between. This CDR3 contains 12 residues. The germline gives CDR1 MGHDK, CDR2 SYGVNS.

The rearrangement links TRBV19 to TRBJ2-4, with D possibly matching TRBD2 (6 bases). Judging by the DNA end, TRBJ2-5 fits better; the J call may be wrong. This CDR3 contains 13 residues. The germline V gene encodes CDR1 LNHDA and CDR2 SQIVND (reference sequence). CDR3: CASSIDRGETQYF. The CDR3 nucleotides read TGTGCCAGTAGTATTGATCGGGGGGAGACCCAGTACTTC.

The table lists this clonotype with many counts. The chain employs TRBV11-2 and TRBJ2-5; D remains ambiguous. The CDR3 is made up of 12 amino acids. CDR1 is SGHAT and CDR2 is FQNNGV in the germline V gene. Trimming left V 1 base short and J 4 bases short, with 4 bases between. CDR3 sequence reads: CASSLVRETQYF. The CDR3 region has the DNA TGTGCCAGCAGCTTAGTCCGAGAGACCCAGTACTTC.

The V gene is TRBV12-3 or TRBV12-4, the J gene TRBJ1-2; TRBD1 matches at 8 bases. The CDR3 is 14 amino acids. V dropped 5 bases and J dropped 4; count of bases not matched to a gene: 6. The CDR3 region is CASSQGALSYGYTF. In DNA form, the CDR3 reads TGTGCCAGCAGTCAGGGGGCGTTGAGCTATGGCTACACCTTC.

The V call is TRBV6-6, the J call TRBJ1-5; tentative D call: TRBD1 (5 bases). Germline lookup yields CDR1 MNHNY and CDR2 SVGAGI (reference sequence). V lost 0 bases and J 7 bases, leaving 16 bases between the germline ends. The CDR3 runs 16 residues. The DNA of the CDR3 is TGTGCCAGCAGTTACTCGGGGGGGGACCCAGTCCAGCCCCAGCATTTT. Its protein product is CASSYSGGDPVQPQHF.